A single count supports the clone carrying this TCR beta chain. The antigen is unknown. The germline gives CDR1 SEHNR, CDR2 FQNEAQ (reference sequence). The CDR3 is made up of 13 amino acids. V was cut by 0 bases and J by 9 bases, with 9 bases left in between. These data originate in a study of cytomegalovirus exposure and HLA in healthy donors. Notes on the study in general: The study assumed roughly uniform donor sequencing depth for presence/absence analyses. Being productive about 87% or about 30% of the time was typical of most TCR beta V segments in an earlier analysis. Despite most TCR sequences being rare, some public TCRs occurred in many donors. A later look showed TCR association rates differing by HLA locus, highest for DRB1 and lowest for HLA-C.

PCR primers comprised 60 Vbeta and 13 Jbeta primers. Generated by immunoSEQ multiplex PCR, the TCRdb table keeps only in-frame clones and is missing some. This repertoire shows 110,000 to 150,000 clones, around 79% found once; its top ten account for more than 0.95%. Input material: PBMCs. The sequence derives from a man between 18 and 29 years old in good health and CMV-seronegative. The gene calls are TRBV7-9 and TRBJ2-1, with TRBD1 as a possible D gene (5 bases). CDR3 DNA sequence: TGTGCCAGCAGCTTAGCACCTAGGGGTGAGCAGTTCTTC. It is translated as CASSLAPRGEQFF.